The clone carrying this TCR beta chain was detected many times. No antigen is known for it. Amplification by 5'RACE using constant-segment primers produced TCR alpha and TCR beta cDNA libraries that carried sample barcodes and UMIs. One entry per CDR3 protein, called by TCRdb with MiXCR from the 5' RACE reads. Among about 130,000 distinct CDR3 sequences listed, about 5.9% were seen once. This CDR3 region has 14 residues. Trimming removed 1 base at V and 2 bases at J, with 7 bases between. This sample is part of a study of T-cell memory formation after mild COVID-19. Study-level results: CD4+ contracting clones lay mainly in CM and EM, CD8+ ones in EMRA. The SARS-CoV-2 specificity of second-wave clones reaching peak at day 37 remained unverified. Clones that contracted from day 15 to 85 had balanced CD4/CD8; later expanders were CD4+ biased.

Sample: PBMCs or a T cell subset sorted from them (not recorded which). The receptor's source is an adult woman who had mild COVID-19 (a few samples of this study predate the infection). Cell type and time point are not known. This chain joins TRBV12-3 or TRBV12-4 and TRBJ2-3, with D hard to call. The CDR3 protein is CASSLGANTDTQYF. CDR3 sequence (DNA): TGTGCCAGCAGTTTAGGGGCGAACACAGATACGCAGTATTTT.